This T cell receptor (beta chain) was sequenced for a study of T cells in Graves' hyperthyroidism and ophthalmopathy. Study observations and caveats: Onset of ophthalmopathy came a median roughly 6.5 months after the model predicted it.

Uncontrolled infections, other autoimmune diseases, pregnancy or lactation led to exclusion of patients. Clinicians diagnosed patients from clinical symptoms, serum thyroxine and TRAb, thyroid ultrasound and orbital computed tomography. In its sample, this clonotype was seen many times. Antigen specificity is unknown. Amplification of TCR beta CDR3 regions was performed using RNA transcripts as template. Using the HTBI primer set, a first-round RT-PCR was run on the TCR CDR3. TCRdb analysed the multiplex PCR reads with MiXCR anew, one entry per CDR3 protein. The sample lists approximately 370,000 distinct CDR3 sequences, approximately 18% occurring once. Germline V gene data show CDR1 as SGHAT and CDR2 as FQNNGV. The V end was cut by 1 base, the J end by 9 bases, with 10 bases between. The CDR3 consists of 13 residues.

The clonotype originates from a woman under 40 with Graves' hyperthyroidism that later progressed to Graves' ophthalmopathy. Material: blood. The chain uses TRBV11-2 and TRBJ2-1; tentative D call: TRBD2 (5 bases). The CDR3 nucleotides read TGTGCCAGCAGCTTAGGAGGGTATAGTGAGCAGTTCTTC. Translated, it gives CASSLGGYSEQFF. The entire variable domain, with the rest obtained from reference TRBV11-2 and TRBJ2-1, is as follows: EAGVAQSPRYKIIEKRQSVAFWCNPISGHATLYWYQQILGQGPKLLIQFQNNGVVDDSQLPKDRFSAERLKGVDSTLKIQPAKLEDSAVYLCASSLGGYSEQFFGPGTRLTVL.